Below, 15 T cell receptor beta chains from the same sample are listed, as sequenced in a study of identical twins. TCRdb passed the 5' RACE reads through MiXCR, listing each CDR3 protein once. The data show 510,000 or so distinct CDR3 sequences, roughly 15% seen once. The sample was also reused in another study, on yellow fever vaccine responses in identical twins.

Sequencing used CD4+ T cells sorted from blood. These receptors came from a woman between 18 and 30 years old in good health.

The chain uses TRBV4-2 and TRBJ1-2; D ambiguous. The CDR3 contains 15 residues. Germline V gives CDR1 LGHNA, CDR2 YNFKEQ. V was pared by 2 bases and J by 5 bases, with 15 bases between. CDR3 in amino acids: CASSQPDGTEYGYTF. Written as DNA, the CDR3 is TGTGCCAGCAGCCAACCCGATGGAACCGAGTATGGCTACACCTTC.

This clonotype came up a few times. The gene calls are TRBV15 and TRBJ1-2, with D possibly TRBD1 on 5 matching bases. CDR1 LNHNV and CDR2 YYDKDF come from the germline V gene (reference sequence). V was shortened by 3 bases and J by 4 bases, with 12 bases between the two germline ends. The CDR3 totals 14 residues. This CDR3 is CATSSAGGGYGYTF. The CDR3 DNA sequence: TGTGCCACCAGCAGCGCCGGGGGTGGCTATGGCTACACCTTC.

This clonotype was counted between two and nine times. V and J are TRBV6-1 and TRBJ2-2; 8 bases are a match to TRBD1. Germline-derived CDR1 and CDR2 are MNHNS and SASEGT. There are 16 residues in the CDR3. J lost 6 bases, V lost 11 bases, and 17 bases had no gene match. The CDR3 DNA follows: TGTGCCGTTGGATCGGGGGACAGGCCGGGGGCCGGGGAGCTGTTTTTT. This translates into CAVGSGDRPGAGELFF.

The rearrangement joins TRBV5-5 to TRBJ1-2; weak D call: TRBD1 (5 bases). Germline V gives CDR1 SGHKS, CDR2 YYEKEE (reference sequence). The length of the CDR3 is 17 residues. V was clipped by 4 bases and J by 9 bases, with 28 bases between them. CDR3 sequence reads: CASSTGAGTAASESYTF. The CDR3 DNA is TGTGCCAGCAGCACCGGAGCCGGGACGGCCGCGAGTGAGAGCTACACCTTC.

This clonotype has more than one count but fewer than ten. The J gene is TRBJ1-1, the V gene TRBV3-1, with D possibly matching TRBD1 (5 bases). This CDR3 region has 11 residues. V lost 3 bases and J 12 bases, leaving 11 bases between the germline ends. Germline loops: CDR1 LGHDT, CDR2 YNNKEL (reference sequence). Here the CDR3 DNA reads TGTGCCAGCAGCCAGGGACGCTTGACTTTCTTT. Translating it yields CASSQGRLTFF.

The rearrangement links TRBV19 to TRBJ1-1; D not certain. This CDR3 comprises 14 residues. Germline V gene data show CDR1 as LNHDA and CDR2 as SQIVND (reference sequence). V lost 6 bases, J lost 1 base, and 12 bases lay in between. The CDR3 loop is CASSPTSGNTEAFF. CDR3 nucleotide sequence: TGTGCCAGTAGCCCCACTTCGGGGAACACTGAAGCTTTCTTT. Variable domain in full (rest from reference TRBV19 and TRBJ1-1): DGGITQSPKYLFRKEGQNVTLSCEQNLNHDAMYWYRQDPGQGLRLIYYSQIVNDFQKGDIAEGYSVSREKKESFPLTVTSAQKNPTAFYLCASSPTSGNTEAFFGQGTRLTVV.

The table lists this clonotype with a few counts. The gene calls are TRBV5-1 and TRBJ1-1; 8 bases are a match to TRBD1. Germline CDR1 and CDR2: SGHRS and YFSETQ. After removal of 2 bases from V and 0 bases from J, the junction contained 3 bases not matched to a gene. The CDR3 sequence is 15 residues long. The CDR3 is CASSFDRGLNTEAFF. CDR3 coding DNA: TGCGCCAGCAGCTTTGACAGGGGTTTGAACACTGAAGCTTTCTTT.

This chain connects TRBV20-1 to TRBJ2-1; 10 bases agree with TRBD2. Germline CDR1 DFQATT, CDR2 SNEGSKA (reference sequence). The CDR3 runs 13 residues. CDR3 sequence reads: CSSSGSSYNEQFF. Written as DNA, the CDR3 is TGCAGCTCTAGCGGGAGCTCCTACAATGAGCAGTTCTTC.

V gene TRBV20-1 combines with J gene TRBJ2-3, with 15 bases that match TRBD2. Germline values: CDR1 DFQATT, CDR2 SNEGSKA (reference sequence). V shed 6 bases and J 4 bases; nucleotides not matched to a gene: 5. CDR3 size: 15 residues. In DNA form, the CDR3 reads TGCAGTGCCAAGGGGACTAGCGGGAGGCCAGATACGCAGTATTTT. Protein: CSAKGTSGRPDTQYF.

This rearrangement joins TRBV27 to TRBJ2-2, with 7 bases matching TRBD2. Germline trimming cut 5 bases from V and 0 bases from J; bases unmatched to any gene: 0. The germline gives CDR1 MNHEY, CDR2 SMNVEV (reference sequence). The CDR3 loop spans 14 amino acids. This CDR3 is CASSREANTGELFF. CDR3 nucleotides: TGTGCCAGCAGTCGGGAGGCGAACACCGGGGAGCTGTTTTTT.

A few counts support this clonotype. The gene calls are TRBV20-1 and TRBJ1-2; TRBD1 matches at 11 bases. V lost 3 bases and J lost 4; bases outside the gene matches: 13. This CDR3 is built from 17 residues. Germline V gene sequence: CDR1 DFQATT, CDR2 SNEGSKA (reference sequence). CDR3 DNA sequence: TGCAGTGCTAGGGCCGGACAGGGGGCCTATAGATCCTATGGCTACACCTTC. Protein product: CSARAGQGAYRSYGYTF.

This clonotype was seen many times. J is TRBJ1-5 and V is TRBV7-9; 7 bases match TRBD1. The trim removed 6 bases at V and 3 bases at J, leaving 5 bases unmatched. The CDR3 spans 14 residues. CDR1 and CDR2 from the germline V gene are SEHNR and FQNEAQ (reference sequence). Written as DNA, the CDR3 is TGTGCCAGCAGTTCGGACAGGAACAATCAGCCCCAGCATTTT. Translating gives CASSSDRNNQPQHF. The whole variable domain, filled in from reference TRBV7-9 and TRBJ1-5, reads DTGVSQNPRHKITKRGQNVTFRCDPISEHNRLYWYRQTLGQGPEFLTYFQNEAQLEKSRLLSDRFSAERPKGSFSTLEIQRTEQGDSAMYLCASSSDRNNQPQHFGDGTRLSIL.

This clonotype was recorded a few times. This sequence joins TRBV5-4 and TRBJ1-2; TRBD1 matches 7 bases. With V trimmed by 10 bases and J by 6 bases, 15 bases remained unmatched. The germline V gene encodes CDR1 SGHNT and CDR2 YYREEE (reference sequence). CDR3 size: 14 residues. The DNA for the CDR3 is TGTGCCGGCCGCGAGGGAGGCAGGGGGGATGGCTACACCTTC. The encoded protein is CAGREGGRGDGYTF.

The V gene is TRBV20-1, the J gene TRBJ2-7, with 9 bases that match TRBD2. Per germline, CDR1 DFQATT and CDR2 SNEGSKA (reference sequence). V trimming: 4 bases; J trimming: 7 bases; junction bases outside the gene matches: 5. This CDR3 has 12 residues. The CDR3 region is CSANPLAGEQYF. CDR3 in DNA: TGCAGTGCTAACCCACTAGCGGGTGAGCAGTACTTC.

As regards this clonotype: Compared with germline, one end of the junction differs, possibly owing to a read error. The rearrangement uses TRBV5-1 and TRBJ1-5; TRBD1 is a possible D gene (6 bases). Germline V gives CDR1 SGHRS, CDR2 YFSETQ. This CDR3 is 14 amino acids long. This chain's CDR3 is CASSLAAGDQPQHF. The CDR3 region has the DNA TGCGCCAGCAGCTTGGCGGCAGGGGATCAGCCCCAGCATTTC.